The 20 T cell receptor delta chains below all came from one sample that was sequenced in a study of TRDV2 sequences in healthy donors. TCRdb re-processed the PCR reads via CATT. This sample has a few thousand delta-chain clones; nearly 65% occur once, and the top ten carry approximately 15%. The source material was Vd2+ gamma-delta T cells from blood. The source is a human donor in good health.

The rearrangement uses TRDV2 and TRDJ1; D remains ambiguous. Germline CDR1 GEAIGNYY, CDR2 EKD. This CDR3 has 18 residues. Trimming took off 0 bases at V and 0 bases at J, with 19 bases between the two ends. The CDR3 region has the DNA TGTGCCTGTGACACCGTAGCCGGGCTCACCGAGTACACCGATAAACTCATCTTT. It codes for CACDTVAGLTEYTDKLIF.

The J gene is TRDJ1, the V gene TRDV2; tentatively, D is TRDD3 (6 bases). The CDR3 sequence is 15 residues long. Trimming took 0 bases from V and 2 from J, leaving 12 bases between them. In germline, CDR1 is GEAIGNYY, CDR2 EKD. CDR3 sequence (DNA): TGTGCCTGTGACACCGTGGGGGGCAGGACCGATAAACTCATCTTT. Protein sequence: CACDTVGGRTDKLIF.

V is TRDV2 and J is TRDJ1, with TRDD3 identical over 9 bases. This CDR3 contains 15 residues. V shed 3 bases and J 3 bases; nucleotides not matched to a gene: 7. The germline V gene has CDR1 GEAIGNYY and CDR2 EKD. CDR3 nucleotide sequence: TGTGCCTGTGACCCACTGGGGGAGGGGGCCGATAAACTCATCTTT. It is translated as CACDPLGEGADKLIF.

J is TRDJ3 and V is TRDV2; no definite D call. Trimming removed 0 bases at V and 7 bases at J, with 9 bases between. This CDR3 is built from 15 residues. Germline V gene lookup returns CDR1 GEAIGNYY and CDR2 EKD. The CDR3 region is CACDTVGPDTRQMFF. CDR3 coding DNA: TGTGCCTGTGACACCGTAGGGCCCGACACCCGACAGATGTTTTTC.

This clone was observed a few times. The chain links TRDV2 to TRDJ1, with D hard to call. The V gene's germline CDR1 is GEAIGNYY and CDR2 EKD. Trimming stripped 0 bases from V and 0 bases from J, with 10 bases between. This CDR3 has 15 residues. The CDR3 DNA is TGTGCCTGTGACACCGTATCCGTGTACACCGATAAACTCATCTTT. Protein product: CACDTVSVYTDKLIF.

This rearrangement joins TRDV2 to TRDJ1; 7 bases are shared with TRDD3. The trim removed 1 base at V and 0 bases at J, leaving 4 bases unmatched. From germline, CDR1 is GEAIGNYY and CDR2 EKD. The CDR3 extends over 15 amino acids. Here the CDR3 reads CACDTLGKHTDKLIF. The CDR3 region has the DNA TGTGCCTGTGACACACTGGGGAAGCACACCGATAAACTCATCTTT.

The V and J genes are TRDV2 and TRDJ1, with 10 bases identical to TRDD3. Germline CDR1 reads GEAIGNYY; CDR2 reads EKD. V lost 3 bases, J lost 2 bases, and 29 bases stayed unmatched. CDR3 length equals 23 residues. The CDR3 is CACDPLSSWPATGGSSQTDKLIF. In nucleotides, the CDR3 is TGTGCCTGTGACCCCCTTTCTTCCTGGCCCGCGACTGGGGGATCCTCGCAGACCGATAAACTCATCTTT.

The rearrangement joins TRDV2 to TRDJ1; 13 bases agree with TRDD3. The CDR3 spans 20 residues. Germline V CDR1 and CDR2: GEAIGNYY, EKD. The V gene end was trimmed by 2 bases and the J gene end by 6 bases; junction bases not matched to a gene: 20. CDR3 DNA sequence: TGTGCCTGTGACAACCTTACACCTGAAATACTGGGGGATACGCCTCATAAACTCATCTTT. Amino acids: CACDNLTPEILGDTPHKLIF.

Worth noting for this clone: One junction end disagrees with the germline gene, perhaps due to a read error. The same CDR3 arises from other DNA sequences in this sample as well. V is TRDV2 and J is TRDJ1, with TRDD3 matching 12 bases. This CDR3 contains 15 residues. Germline V gives CDR1 GEAIGNYY, CDR2 EKD. The CDR3 here is CACDPLGDTRGELIF. The CDR3 nucleotides are TGCGCCTGTGATCCACTGGGGGATACAAGGGGAGAGCTCATCTTT.

With respect to this clone: Other DNA sequences in the sample encode the same CDR3. J is TRDJ1 and V is TRDV2; 7 positions match TRDD3. V was clipped by 0 bases and J by 3 bases; unmatched bases: 15. There are 18 residues in the CDR3. Per germline, CDR1 GEAIGNYY and CDR2 EKD. CDR3 sequence: CACDTVVAGGYEPDKLIF. CDR3 sequence (DNA): TGTGCCTGTGACACCGTCGTGGCCGGTGGATACGAGCCCGATAAACTCATCTTT.

The chain carries TRDV2 and TRDJ1, with D possibly TRDD3 on 6 matching bases. The CDR3 runs to 17 residues. From germline, CDR1 is GEAIGNYY and CDR2 EKD. Trimming left V 4 bases short and J 0 bases short, with 20 bases between. The chain's CDR3 is CACESLLLGNYTDKLIF. CDR3 nucleotides: TGTGCCTGTGAGTCCCTCTTACTGGGCAACTACACCGATAAACTCATCTTT.

Only one count was recorded for this clone. The chain combines TRDV2 with TRDJ1; TRDD3 aligns across 9 bases. Trimming at V came to 3 bases and at J to 0 bases, leaving 10 bases not matched to a gene. The germline CDR1 and CDR2 sequences are GEAIGNYY and EKD. The CDR3 has 17 amino acids. CDR3 sequence reads: CACDALRLGEYTDKLIF. As DNA, the CDR3 is TGTGCCTGTGACGCGCTAAGACTGGGGGAATACACCGATAAACTCATCTTT.

V and J are TRDV2 and TRDJ1; 12 nucleotides line up with TRDD3. Germline CDR1 is GEAIGNYY and CDR2 is EKD. J was trimmed by 4 bases and V by 3 bases; bases with no gene match: 14. The length of the CDR3 is 18 residues. This CDR3 is CACDYLPAGGYGGDKLIF. The CDR3 DNA is TGTGCCTGTGACTACCTTCCGGCTGGGGGATACGGAGGCGATAAACTCATCTTT.

This clone was counted a few times. The chain joins TRDV2 to TRDJ1; 8 bases align to TRDD3. This CDR3 has 16 amino acids. From germline, CDR1 is GEAIGNYY and CDR2 EKD. After removal of 0 bases from V and 0 bases from J, the junction contained 5 bases not matched to a gene. The CDR3 bases are TGTGCCTGTGACACCCTTCTACTGGGGGACACCGATAAACTCATCTTT. It specifies CACDTLLLGDTDKLIF.

The chain employs TRDV2 and TRDJ1, with D hard to call. CDR1 is GEAIGNYY, CDR2 EKD, per germline. This CDR3 contains 16 residues. V dropped 0 bases and J dropped 3 bases, with 16 bases sitting between them. The DNA of the CDR3 is TGTGCCTGTGACACCGTAGGGAACTTACTTCCCGATAAACTCATCTTT. It translates to CACDTVGNLLPDKLIF.

This clone was picked up a small number of times. The V and J genes are TRDV2 and TRDJ1, with 8 bases matching TRDD3. With 3 bases clipped from V and 3 bases from J, the junction kept 20 bases outside the gene matches. Germline V CDR1 and CDR2: GEAIGNYY, EKD. This CDR3 is 19 amino acids long. CDR3: CACDLLSTGGPNGSDKLIF. In DNA form, the CDR3 reads TGTGCCTGTGACCTCCTAAGTACTGGGGGTCCAAATGGTTCCGATAAACTCATCTTT.

The rearrangement joins TRDV2 to TRDJ1, with D perhaps TRDD3 (6 bases). V lost 1 base and J lost 3, with 26 bases in between. The germline gives CDR1 GEAIGNYY, CDR2 EKD. The CDR3 totals 19 residues. This CDR3 is CACDTLSTREPGVPDKLIF. Here the CDR3 DNA reads TGTGCCTGTGACACGCTCTCCACTCGCGAGCCTGGGGTTCCCGATAAACTCATCTTT.

The chain couples TRDV2 to TRDJ1, with 9 bases aligning to TRDD3. Germline CDR1 GEAIGNYY, CDR2 EKD. This CDR3 region has 17 residues. Unmatched junction bases numbered 15, after V lost 3 bases and J lost 5 bases. This chain's CDR3 is CACDSLTGDTQGDKLIF. The CDR3 DNA follows: TGTGCCTGTGACTCCCTTACTGGGGATACGCAGGGAGATAAACTCATCTTT.

The rearrangement joins TRDV2 to TRDJ1; 10 nucleotides align to TRDD3. The ends lost 1 base at V and 3 bases at J; junction bases unmatched: 4. Germline CDR1 is GEAIGNYY and CDR2 is EKD. This CDR3 contains 15 residues. In DNA form, the CDR3 reads TGTGCCTGTGACACGCTGGGGGATAAGGCCGATAAACTCATCTTT. It codes for CACDTLGDKADKLIF.

This chain links TRDV2 with TRDJ3, with D uncertain. The germline V gene has CDR1 GEAIGNYY and CDR2 EKD. This CDR3 is 18 amino acids long. Trimming shortened V by 0 bases and J by 0 bases, and 11 bases separated the two germline ends. Here the CDR3 reads CACDTVGRNSWDTRQMFF. The CDR3 nucleotides read TGTGCCTGTGACACCGTAGGTAGGAACTCCTGGGACACCCGACAGATGTTTTTC.